A single sample is the source of the 31 T cell receptor beta chains below, sequenced in a study of cytomegalovirus exposure and HLA in healthy donors. PCR employed 60 Vbeta and 13 Jbeta primers. The data were produced by immunoSEQ multiplex PCR, yet TCRdb's version contains in-frame clones alone and is incomplete. Here the sample spans approximately 130,000 clones, roughly four fifths being singletons. Sequencing input: PBMCs. These receptor sequences come from a woman aged 50 to 60 in good health and CMV-seropositive.

This clone has only one observation. The rearrangement joins TRBV30 to TRBJ2-5; TRBD2 matches 12 bases. Germline values: CDR1 GTSNPN, CDR2 SVGIG (reference sequence). This CDR3 contains 14 residues. V trimming: 5 bases; J trimming: 6 bases; junction bases outside the gene matches: 7. CDR3 loop: CAWRLAGAGKTQYF. Written as DNA, the CDR3 is TGTGCCTGGCGACTAGCGGGGGCTGGTAAGACCCAGTACTTC.

This chain links TRBV5-1 with TRBJ2-2; D is undetermined. V lost 5 bases and J lost 3, with 5 bases in between. The germline V gene has CDR1 SGHRS and CDR2 YFSETQ. There are 12 residues in the CDR3. Here the CDR3 reads CASSSDTGELFF. The CDR3, as DNA: TGCGCCAGCAGTTCTGACACCGGGGAGCTGTTTTTT. The complete variable domain, with remaining parts taken from reference TRBV5-1 and TRBJ2-2, reads KAGVTQTPRYLIKTRGQQVTLSCSPISGHRSVSWYQQTPGQGLQFLFEYFSETQRNKGNFPGRFSGRQFSNSRSEMNVSTLELGDSALYLCASSSDTGELFFGEGSRLTVL.

This CDR3 reads CISGARVGTDTQYF. The DNA of the CDR3 is TGTATCTCAGGGGCTAGGGTTGGCACAGATACGCAGTATTTT. The chain links TRBV2 to TRBJ2-3; TRBD1 might be the D (6 bases). CDR3 length: 14 amino acids. Germline V gene lookup returns CDR1 SNHLY and CDR2 FYNNEI.

The chain joins TRBV7-8 to TRBJ1-1; 7 bases agree with TRBD1. CDR1 is SGHVS and CDR2 is FQNEAQ in the germline V gene. The CDR3 length is 16 residues. V was clipped by 7 bases and J by 5 bases; unmatched bases: 16. CDR3 coding DNA: TGTGCCAGCAACGTTCGAGTTGCCAGGGGGAAAACTGAAGCTTTCTTT. As protein: CASNVRVARGKTEAFF.

The chain combines TRBV11-1 with TRBJ1-3, with D unresolved. The V and J ends lost 5 bases and 0 bases respectively, with 11 bases between them. The germline V gene has CDR1 SGHAT and CDR2 FQDESV (reference sequence). The CDR3 sequence is 15 residues long. The CDR3 nucleotides read TGTGCCAGCAGCCTGCAATGGAGCTCTGGAAACACCATATATTTT. It encodes CASSLQWSSGNTIYF.

The count of this clone is one. The chain carries TRBV30 and TRBJ1-6; 7 bases align to TRBD1. V lost 0 bases and J lost 8; bases outside the gene matches: 7. Germline V gives CDR1 GTSNPN, CDR2 SVGIG (reference sequence). CDR3 length: 15 amino acids. The CDR3 reads CAWSVGTALYSPLHF. The DNA for the CDR3 is TGTGCCTGGAGTGTTGGGACAGCCTTATATTCACCCCTCCACTTT.

The genes are TRBV28 and TRBJ2-3, with 9 bases aligning to TRBD1. In germline, CDR1 is MDHEN, CDR2 SYDVKM. With V trimmed by 6 bases and J by 6 bases, 4 bases remained unmatched. The CDR3 length is 13 residues. The CDR3 coding sequence is TGTGCCAGCAGCCAAACAGGGGGCGATACGCAGTATTTT. It specifies CASSQTGGDTQYF.

This clone showed up just a few times. The junction differs from germline at one of its ends, possibly a read error. The chain joins TRBV29-1 to TRBJ1-2, with D hard to call. CDR1 and CDR2 from the germline V gene are SQVTM and ANQGSEA. The CDR3 runs to 13 residues. CDR3 amino acids: CSVEVPTRGGYTF. DNA for the CDR3: TGCAGCGTCGAAGTCCCCACGAGAGGCGGCTACACCTTC.

The count of this clone is one. The DNA of the CDR3 is TGTGCCAGCAGCGTAGCAACGGGACTAGCGGGAGGAGAGACCCAGTACTTC. The encoded protein is CASSVATGLAGGETQYF. The rearrangement uses TRBV9 and TRBJ2-5; 15 bases are a match to TRBD2. The CDR3 contains 17 residues. Germline V gene data show CDR1 as SGDLS and CDR2 as YYNGEE. J gave up 4 bases and V 0 bases, and 4 bases lay outside the gene matches.

Regarding this clone: Relative to the germline gene, one junction end is altered; a read error may explain this. V is TRBV13 and J is TRBJ2-1; TRBD2 agrees at 9 bases. The length of the CDR3 is 15 residues. Germline CDR1 PRHDT, CDR2 FYEKMQ (reference sequence). CDR3 nucleotides: TGTGCCAGCAGCCTAGGAGGTTGGTTGCGGGAGGGTAAGTTCTTC. Protein product: CASSLGGWLREGKFF.

The chain employs TRBV14 and TRBJ1-5; TRBD1 agrees at 7 bases. This CDR3 has 20 residues. CDR1 and CDR2 (germline): SGHDN, FVKESK. The trim removed 1 base at V and 3 bases at J, leaving 18 bases unmatched. CDR3 sequence (DNA): TGTGCCAGCAGCCAAGTACCGGCCCCGGGACAGCGCTACCCCAATCAGCCCCAGCATTTT. It translates to CASSQVPAPGQRYPNQPQHF. Full variable domain (remainder filled in from reference TRBV14 and TRBJ1-5): EAGVTQFPSHSVIEKGQTVTLRCDPISGHDNLYWYRRVMGKEIKFLLHFVKESKQDESGMPNNRFLAERTGGTYSTLKVQPAELEDSGVYFCASSQVPAPGQRYPNQPQHFGDGTRLSIL.

V is TRBV11-3 and J is TRBJ2-3; 8 bases map to TRBD1. V was pared by 5 bases and J by 5 bases, with 3 bases of the junction left unmatched. CDR3 size: 13 residues. Germline V CDR1 and CDR2: SGHNT, YENEEA. CDR3 loop: CASSAGTGDTQYF. The CDR3 DNA reads as TGTGCCAGCAGCGCCGGGACAGGAGATACGCAGTATTTT.

The V call is TRBV4-3, the J call TRBJ1-5; D ambiguous. Trimming took 7 bases from V and 0 from J, leaving 25 bases between them. Per germline, CDR1 LGHNA and CDR2 YSLEER. This CDR3 has 19 residues. The CDR3 region is CASKPPGQEGENSNQPQHF. Written as DNA, the CDR3 is TGCGCCAGCAAACCCCCTGGGCAGGAGGGAGAAAATAGCAATCAGCCCCAGCATTTT.

The chain has TRBV6-4 and TRBJ2-7, with 7 nucleotides matching TRBD2. Germline V gene sequence: CDR1 MRHNA, CDR2 SNTAGT. The length of the CDR3 is 17 residues. With V trimmed by 3 bases and J by 1 base, 12 bases remained unmatched. The CDR3 region has the DNA TGTGCCAGCAGTGATTTCGGTTTAGCGGGTTCATCCTACGAGCAGTACTTC. Its translation is CASSDFGLAGSSYEQYF.

The chain employs TRBV16 and TRBJ1-1; the D is unclear. This CDR3 spans 13 amino acids. V was clipped by 5 bases and J by 0 bases, with 7 bases between them. The germline V gene has CDR1 KGHSY and CDR2 FQNENV. The CDR3 is CASSTQVNTEAFF. In DNA, the CDR3 is TGTGCCAGCAGCACCCAGGTGAACACTGAAGCTTTCTTT.

The chain has TRBV11-2 and TRBJ2-1; the match to TRBD2 covers 7 bases. V gave up 5 bases and J gave up 4 bases; unmatched junction bases: 8. CDR1 SGHAT and CDR2 FQNNGV come from the germline V gene. The CDR3 contains 15 residues. The DNA of the CDR3 is TGTGCCAGCAGCCTGGAGGCTAGCGGTTACAATGAGCAGTTCTTC. Translation gives CASSLEASGYNEQFF.

The gene calls are TRBV27 and TRBJ1-6; D not certain. The CDR3 is 13 amino acids. The V gene lost 3 bases and the J gene lost 7 bases, with 7 bases spanning the gap. The germline V gene encodes CDR1 MNHEY and CDR2 SMNVEV (reference sequence). CDR3 residues: CASSFTLNSPLHF. In DNA form, the CDR3 reads TGTGCCAGCAGTTTTACCCTAAATTCACCCCTCCACTTT.

This clone was seen once. The gene calls are TRBV19 and TRBJ1-2, with 9 bases lining up with TRBD1. This CDR3 contains 14 residues. V shed 5 bases and J 4 bases; nucleotides not matched to a gene: 5. Germline assignment: CDR1 LNHDA and CDR2 SQIVND (reference sequence). The CDR3, as DNA: TGTGCCAGTAGTTTACGGGACAGGGTCTATGGCTACACCTTC. This gives the protein CASSLRDRVYGYTF.

The genes are TRBV4-3 and TRBJ1-1; no reliable D call. The CDR3 has 13 amino acids. V shed 1 base and J shed 10 bases, with 13 bases lying between them. Germline values: CDR1 LGHNA, CDR2 YSLEER. The CDR3 loop is CASSQGWETGAFF. In DNA form, the CDR3 reads TGCGCCAGCAGCCAAGGCTGGGAGACGGGAGCTTTCTTT.

This clone appeared a few times. The V call is TRBV5-4, the J call TRBJ2-2; D not certain. There are 13 residues in the CDR3. Trimming shortened V by 4 bases and J by 6 bases, and 10 bases separated the two germline ends. Germline CDR1 is SGHNT and CDR2 is YYREEE (reference sequence). CDR3 bases: TGTGCCAGCAGCGTGGCCAGTGCCGGGGAGCTGTTTTTT. Protein product: CASSVASAGELFF.

This clone was recorded only once. The chain carries TRBV19 and TRBJ1-2; 10 bases line up with TRBD1. The trim removed 3 bases at V and 6 bases at J, leaving 10 bases unmatched. The CDR3 totals 16 residues. Germline CDR1 LNHDA, CDR2 SQIVND (reference sequence). In DNA, the CDR3 is TGTGCCAGTAGTATCACTCCGGGACAGGGGATTCATGGCTACACCTTC. Translating gives CASSITPGQGIHGYTF. Supplemented by reference TRBV19 and TRBJ1-2, the full variable domain reads DGGITQSPKYLFRKEGQNVTLSCEQNLNHDAMYWYRQDPGQGLRLIYYSQIVNDFQKGDIAEGYSVSREKKESFPLTVTSAQKNPTAFYLCASSITPGQGIHGYTFGSGTRLTVV.

The gene calls are TRBV7-9 and TRBJ1-1; 8 bases fit TRBD1. V shed 0 bases and J 4 bases; nucleotides not matched to a gene: 10. The germline gives CDR1 SEHNR, CDR2 FQNEAQ (reference sequence). The CDR3 consists of 17 residues. The CDR3 coding sequence is TGTGCCAGCAGCTTAGCGGGCAGGGGGCGCGTCGGCACTGAAGCTTTCTTT. Residues: CASSLAGRGRVGTEAFF.

The chain carries TRBV10-3 and TRBJ1-1; D perhaps matches TRBD1 (6 bases). The CDR3 is 13 amino acids. Germline V gene lookup returns CDR1 ENHRY and CDR2 SYGVKD. Trimming shortened V by 11 bases and J by 0 bases, and 13 bases separated the two germline ends. The CDR3 region has the DNA TGTGCCGCACGACAGGACATGAACACTGAAGCTTTCTTT. This gives the protein CAARQDMNTEAFF.

CDR3: CASSPGTGKGYTF. CDR3 in DNA: TGTGCCAGCAGCCCGGGGACAGGGAAAGGCTACACCTTC. J is TRBJ1-2 and V is TRBV6-6; 9 nucleotides line up with TRBD1. This CDR3 is built from 13 residues. Germline CDR1 and CDR2: MNHNY and SVGAGI (reference sequence). With 6 bases clipped from V and 8 bases from J, the junction kept 7 bases outside the gene matches.

The gene calls are TRBV6-6 and TRBJ2-1, with D tentatively TRBD2 (5 bases). Trimming stripped 2 bases from V and 5 bases from J, with 10 bases between. Germline CDR1 and CDR2: MNHNY and SVGAGI (reference sequence). The CDR3 runs to 14 residues. CDR3 nucleotide sequence: TGTGCCAGCAGTTACGCCAGCGGAAACAATGAGCAGTTCTTC. As protein: CASSYASGNNEQFF.

The V gene is TRBV4-2, the J gene TRBJ1-6; D remains unclear. The CDR3 spans 16 residues. V lost 0 bases and J lost 3, with 9 bases in between. Germline V gene lookup returns CDR1 LGHNA and CDR2 YNFKEQ. For the CDR3, the DNA is TGTGCCAGCAGCCAAGAAACAGCTTACTATAATTCACCCCTCCACTTT. Amino acids: CASSQETAYYNSPLHF.

The V call is TRBV29-1, the J call TRBJ2-3; D call uncertain. The germline V gene encodes CDR1 SQVTM and CDR2 ANQGSEA. The V end was cut by 6 bases, the J end by 6 bases, with 7 bases between. The CDR3 has 10 residues. The CDR3 sequence: CSVRRDTQYF. DNA for the CDR3: TGCAGCGTCCGGCGGGATACGCAGTATTTT.

The V and J genes are TRBV28 and TRBJ2-5, with 11 bases lining up with TRBD1. V gave up 6 bases and J gave up 2 bases; unmatched junction bases: 8. The CDR3 has 16 amino acids. The germline gives CDR1 MDHEN, CDR2 SYDVKM. The CDR3 sequence: CASRPTGTGGQETQYF. In DNA, the CDR3 is TGTGCCAGCAGACCTACCGGGACAGGGGGACAAGAGACCCAGTACTTC.

V is TRBV28 and J is TRBJ1-1; perhaps TRBD1 as D (5 bases). Germline V CDR1 and CDR2: MDHEN, SYDVKM. This CDR3 has 15 amino acids. V lost 4 bases, J lost 6 bases, and 18 bases lay in between. CDR3 nucleotide sequence: TGTGCCAGCAGTTCGTCCTGGGGGGACCACCCTGAAGCTTTCTTT. Protein sequence: CASSSSWGDHPEAFF.

The CDR3 here is CATSRDPVNTEAFF. In nucleotides, the CDR3 is TGTGCCACCAGCAGAGATCCTGTGAACACTGAAGCTTTCTTT. V gene TRBV15 combines with J gene TRBJ1-1; D is ambiguous. CDR1 and CDR2 from the germline V gene are LNHNV and YYDKDF (reference sequence). V dropped 0 bases and J dropped 0 bases, with 5 bases sitting between them. CDR3 size: 14 residues.

This clone was counted once. The chain combines TRBV19 with TRBJ1-2; a weak D match, TRBD1 (6 bases). Per germline, CDR1 LNHDA and CDR2 SQIVND (reference sequence). The CDR3 is 15 residues long. Trimming cost V 7 bases and J 7 bases, with 22 bases left between them. The DNA for the CDR3 is TGTGCCAGTACCCAAACAGCCCAGGGGTGGGTTGGCTACACCTTC. It translates to CASTQTAQGWVGYTF.